One and the same sample provided the 23 T cell receptor beta chains below, sequenced in a study of T cell responses to AZD1222 COVID-19 vaccine. Some clones are missing from TCRdb's copy, which holds only in-frame ones; the method was immunoSEQ multiplex PCR. The sample holds roughly 120,000 clones; almost 95% are singletons and the top ten take more than 1.5%. Source: peripheral blood, taken 28 days after the second AZD1222 dose. The receptors shown here come from an adult who received the AZD1222 COVID-19 vaccine.

J is TRBJ1-6 and V is TRBV27; D ambiguous. Trimming removed 2 bases from V and 3 bases from J, with 5 bases in between. The CDR3 runs to 14 residues. Germline-derived CDR1 and CDR2 are MNHEY and SMNVEV (reference sequence). CDR3 protein: CASSLPGYNSPLHF. DNA of the CDR3: TGTGCCAGCAGTTTACCCGGCTATAATTCACCCCTCCACTTT.

This rearrangement joins TRBV7-8 to TRBJ2-7, with D possibly being TRBD2 (6 bases). Germline CDR1 and CDR2: SGHVS and FQNEAQ. The CDR3 is 13 residues long. Trimming cost V 1 base and J 7 bases, with 11 bases left between them. CDR3 residues: CASSLGVGREQYF. The CDR3 DNA reads as TGTGCCAGCAGCTTAGGCGTGGGGAGGGAGCAGTACTTC.

The chain joins TRBV4-1 to TRBJ1-5, with D unclear. CDR3 length: 14 residues. Germline V CDR1 and CDR2: MGHRA, YSYEKL. V lost 2 bases, J lost 4 bases, and 9 bases lay in between. The CDR3: CASSQLSRNQPQHF. The CDR3 nucleotides read TGCGCCAGCAGCCAATTGTCCCGAAATCAGCCCCAGCATTTT.

The chain carries TRBV7-9 and TRBJ1-1; maybe TRBD1 (5 bases). Germline CDR1 SEHNR, CDR2 FQNEAQ (reference sequence). The CDR3 runs 17 residues. V was clipped by 4 bases and J by 1 base, with 19 bases between them. The chain's CDR3 is CASSSGPVLGENTEAFF. In DNA, the CDR3 is TGTGCCAGCAGCTCTGGTCCGGTGCTAGGGGAGAACACTGAAGCTTTCTTT.

The V call is TRBV27, the J call TRBJ2-2; 8 nucleotides match TRBD1. V dropped 3 bases and J dropped 5; count of bases not matched to a gene: 8. The CDR3 has 16 amino acids. Germline V CDR1 and CDR2: MNHEY, SMNVEV (reference sequence). CDR3 residues: CASSLPRGHLTGELFF. DNA of the CDR3: TGTGCCAGCAGTTTGCCCAGGGGGCATCTAACCGGGGAGCTGTTTTTT.

This clone appeared once. V usage is TRBV28 and J usage is TRBJ1-6, with D possibly TRBD1 on 6 matching bases. CDR1 is MDHEN and CDR2 is SYDVKM in the germline V gene. V dropped 6 bases and J dropped 12 bases, with 12 bases sitting between them. This CDR3 spans 12 amino acids. This chain's CDR3 is CASSPPRGPLHF. Written as DNA, the CDR3 is TGTGCCAGCAGCCCTCCCAGGGGACCCCTCCACTTT.

The J gene is TRBJ2-5, the V gene TRBV7-3; 9 bases are shared with TRBD2. This CDR3 is 15 amino acids long. Germline CDR1 reads SGHTA; CDR2 reads FQGTGA. Germline trimming cut 0 bases from V and 5 bases from J; bases unmatched to any gene: 4. CDR3 nucleotides: TGTGCCAGCAGCTTAACTAGCGGGAGTTATGAGACCCAGTACTTC. Translation: CASSLTSGSYETQYF.

The chain recombines TRBV7-2 with TRBJ1-5; TRBD1 might be the D (6 bases). The germline V gene encodes CDR1 SGHTA and CDR2 FQGNSA. The CDR3 covers 15 residues. V lost 1 base to trimming and J lost 6 bases, with 13 bases between them. The CDR3 reads CASSLGPGASQPQHF. In DNA form, the CDR3 reads TGTGCCAGCAGCTTAGGACCGGGGGCTAGTCAGCCCCAGCATTTT.

The chain couples TRBV7-3 to TRBJ2-5; either TRBD1 or TRBD2 may fit D (6 bases each). The CDR3 runs 17 residues. Per the germline V gene, CDR1 is SGHTA and CDR2 is FQGTGA. The germline V and J ends were trimmed by 0 bases and 5 bases, with 19 bases remaining between them. This CDR3 reads CASSLTGSFVGGETQYF. The CDR3 DNA reads as TGTGCCAGCAGCTTAACCGGATCTTTTGTGGGGGGCGAGACCCAGTACTTC.

The J gene is TRBJ1-2, the V gene TRBV27; TRBD1 aligns across 7 bases. This CDR3 comprises 13 residues. The ends lost 3 bases at V and 8 bases at J; junction bases unmatched: 6. Germline-derived CDR1 and CDR2 are MNHEY and SMNVEV (reference sequence). The CDR3 region has the DNA TGTGCCAGCAGTTTGACAGGGAATCGAGGCTACACCTTC. Protein sequence: CASSLTGNRGYTF.

The V call is TRBV2, the J call TRBJ1-2, with D maybe TRBD1 (5 bases). V was clipped by 6 bases and J by 8 bases, with 13 bases between them. This CDR3 spans 12 amino acids. Germline V CDR1 and CDR2: SNHLY, FYNNEI. The CDR3 is CASRVGRRGYTF. The CDR3 nucleotides read TGTGCCAGCAGGGTGGGGCGTAGGGGCTACACCTTC. The complete variable domain, with remaining parts taken from reference TRBV2 and TRBJ1-2, reads EPEVTQTPSHQVTQMGQEVILRCVPISNHLYFYWYRQILGQKVEFLVSFYNNEISEKSEIFDDQFSVERPDGSNFTLKIRSTKLEDSAMYFCASRVGRRGYTFGSGTRLTVV.

The chain joins TRBV6-6 to TRBJ1-4; D gene uncertain. The CDR3 is made up of 14 amino acids. Germline assignment: CDR1 MNHNY and CDR2 SVGAGI (reference sequence). Between the trimmed V and J ends, which lost 1 base and 3 bases, there was a span of 6 bases. The CDR3 reads CASSYLGSNEKLFF. CDR3 DNA: TGTGCCAGCAGTTACTTAGGTTCTAATGAAAAACTGTTTTTT.

The V gene is TRBV27, the J gene TRBJ1-4; 7 positions match TRBD1. V lost 10 bases to trimming and J lost 7 bases; unmatched junction nucleotides: 21. CDR3 length equals 17 residues. The germline V gene has CDR1 MNHEY and CDR2 SMNVEV (reference sequence). The CDR3 sequence is CATPTPTGKRWSEKLFF. The CDR3 DNA is TGTGCCACCCCTACCCCGACAGGGAAAAGATGGAGTGAAAAACTGTTTTTT.

A word on this clone: Relative to the germline gene, one junction end is altered; a read error may explain this. The chain uses TRBV18 and TRBJ1-1; D unclear. There are 13 residues in the CDR3. Germline CDR1 KGHSH, CDR2 LQKENI. CDR3 residues: CASSGSPLEPEDF. The CDR3 nucleotides are TGTGCCAGCTCCGGGTCTCCCTTGGAGCCTGAAGACTTT.

The chain recombines TRBV28 with TRBJ1-1; D unresolved. With 0 bases removed from V and 7 bases from J, the gap between germline ends came to 9 bases. Germline V gene data show CDR1 as MDHEN and CDR2 as SYDVKM. This CDR3 is built from 13 residues. DNA for the CDR3: TGTGCCAGCAGTTTATGGGGTTTGGATGAAGCTTTCTTT. It encodes CASSLWGLDEAFF.

The rearrangement uses TRBV30 and TRBJ1-2; D perhaps matches TRBD1 (6 bases). Trimming removed 4 bases at V and 8 bases at J, with 14 bases between. There are 12 residues in the CDR3. Germline V gene sequence: CDR1 GTSNPN, CDR2 SVGIG (reference sequence). The CDR3 DNA reads TGTGCCTGGACACCCGGGGGGCAAGGCTACACCTTC. Translation: CAWTPGGQGYTF. Full variable domain (remainder filled in from reference TRBV30 and TRBJ1-2): SQTIHQWPATLVQPVGSPLSLECTVEGTSNPNLYWYRQAAGRGLQLLFYSVGIGQISSEVPQNLSASRPQDRQFILSSKKLLLSDSGFYLCAWTPGGQGYTFGSGTRLTVV.

J is TRBJ1-1 and V is TRBV24-1; 8 nucleotides line up with TRBD1. This CDR3 spans 15 amino acids. V was clipped by 2 bases and J by 1 base; unmatched bases: 2. Per germline, CDR1 KGHDR and CDR2 SFDVKD. The DNA of the CDR3 is TGTGCCACCAGTGATTCCGGGACAGGGAACACTGAAGCTTTCTTT. It encodes CATSDSGTGNTEAFF.

The chain employs TRBV19 and TRBJ1-2; 9 bases align to TRBD1. This CDR3 spans 14 amino acids. V dropped 7 bases and J dropped 4; count of bases not matched to a gene: 7. Per germline, CDR1 LNHDA and CDR2 SQIVND (reference sequence). This CDR3 reads CASNTGQGIYGYTF. CDR3 DNA sequence: TGTGCCAGTAATACGGGACAGGGTATCTATGGCTACACCTTC.

This chain links TRBV18 with TRBJ1-4, with D maybe TRBD1 (5 bases). CDR3 length: 17 residues. V was trimmed by 2 bases and J by 0 bases, leaving 13 bases between them. The germline gives CDR1 KGHSH, CDR2 LQKENI. The CDR3 DNA reads as TGTGCCAGCTCACCAAGGACACGGAGCGCAACTAATGAAAAACTGTTTTTT. Protein: CASSPRTRSATNEKLFF.

The rearrangement links TRBV30 to TRBJ1-6, with TRBD1 identical over 7 bases. There are 14 residues in the CDR3. The junction had 9 bases not matched to a gene; V was cut back by 4 bases and J by 9 bases. Germline loops: CDR1 GTSNPN, CDR2 SVGIG (reference sequence). CDR3 loop: CAWTRGEASSPLHF. The CDR3 DNA reads TGTGCCTGGACCAGGGGGGAGGCCTCTTCACCCCTCCACTTT.

V usage is TRBV5-1 and J usage is TRBJ2-1, with D unresolved. Germline CDR1 SGHRS, CDR2 YFSETQ. Trimming shortened V by 0 bases and J by 8 bases, and 9 bases separated the two germline ends. This CDR3 has 13 amino acids. This CDR3 is CASSLGAVDEQFF. CDR3 in DNA: TGCGCCAGCAGCTTGGGGGCTGTCGATGAGCAGTTCTTC.

The CDR3: CASSFPGGSYEQYF. In nucleotides, the CDR3 is TGTGCCAGCAGTTTTCCAGGTGGTTCCTACGAGCAGTACTTC. The chain uses TRBV28 and TRBJ2-7, with D uncertain. The CDR3 loop spans 14 amino acids. Germline V CDR1 and CDR2: MDHEN, SYDVKM. Trimming pared 3 bases from V and 1 base from J, leaving 10 bases between.

The rearrangement joins TRBV19 to TRBJ1-2, with 7 bases aligning to TRBD1. V dropped 7 bases and J dropped 2; count of bases not matched to a gene: 13. This CDR3 comprises 16 residues. Per germline, CDR1 LNHDA and CDR2 SQIVND (reference sequence). CDR3 sequence: CASTLWTGSPNYGYTF. CDR3 sequence (DNA): TGTGCCAGTACCCTGTGGACAGGTTCGCCCAACTATGGCTACACCTTC.